These T cell receptor beta chains were read from a single sample in a study of blood T cells in healthy people across ages. TCRdb re-analysed the 5' RACE reads in MiXCR, keeping a single row per CDR3 protein. In the table there are 600,000 to 900,000 distinct CDR3 sequences, more than 25% of which are singletons. These data also featured in a second study, about T cells of mothers and their children.

The sequenced sample was blood. The receptors here all came from a boy younger than 18 in good health. Both conserved end residues are part of each CDR3. Fields, in order: J gene, V gene, clone size, D gene, CDR3 protein, CDR3 DNA. The D gene is left open where the match is weak. Only some rows state a clone size, as once, few, many or a class for expanded clones.

j_gene: TRBJ2-2
v_gene: TRBV2
abundance: few
d_gene: .
CDR3aa: CASKTGLSNTGELFF
CDR3nt: TGTGCCAGCAAAACGGGACTTTCGAACACCGGGGAGCTGTTTTTT

j_gene: TRBJ2-1
v_gene: TRBV7-3
abundance: few
d_gene: TRBD2
CDR3aa: CASSPRTSGGLAYNEQFF
CDR3nt: TGTGCCAGCAGCCCAAGGACTAGCGGGGGTCTTGCCTACAATGAGCAGTTCTTC

j_gene: TRBJ2-7
v_gene: TRBV9
abundance: .
d_gene: TRBD1
CDR3aa: CASSLQTGSNYEQYF
CDR3nt: TGTGCCAGCAGCCTACAGACAGGGTCTAACTACGAGCAGTACTTC

j_gene: TRBJ1-1
v_gene: TRBV3-1
abundance: few
d_gene: .
CDR3aa: CASSQGSFNTEAFF
CDR3nt: TGTGCCAGCAGCCAGGGTTCCTTTAACACTGAAGCTTTCTTT

j_gene: TRBJ2-7
v_gene: TRBV6-6
abundance: .
d_gene: .
CDR3aa: CASSYRDIMYEQYF
CDR3nt: TGTGCCAGCAGTTACCGGGACATAATGTACGAGCAGTACTTC

j_gene: TRBJ1-4
v_gene: TRBV28
abundance: few
d_gene: .
CDR3aa: CASSSSDEKLFF
CDR3nt: TGTGCCAGCAGTTCCTCGGATGAAAAACTGTTTTTT

j_gene: TRBJ2-7
v_gene: TRBV20-1
abundance: .
d_gene: TRBD2
CDR3aa: CSARDGASGGNEQYF
CDR3nt: TGCAGTGCTAGAGATGGCGCTAGCGGGGGCAACGAGCAGTACTTC

j_gene: TRBJ1-1
v_gene: TRBV30
abundance: .
d_gene: .
CDR3aa: CAWSGTGLEAFF
CDR3nt: TGTGCCTGGAGTGGAACAGGGCTTGAAGCTTTCTTT

j_gene: TRBJ1-2
v_gene: TRBV12-3/TRBV12-4
abundance: .
d_gene: .
CDR3aa: CASSLAGGREGYGYTF
CDR3nt: TGTGCCAGCAGTTTAGCGGGTGGCAGGGAGGGCTATGGCTACACCTTC

j_gene: TRBJ1-4
v_gene: TRBV5-1
abundance: .
d_gene: .
CDR3aa: CASRNRDIHEKLFF
CDR3nt: TGCGCCAGCAGGAACCGGGACATCCATGAAAAACTGTTTTTT

j_gene: TRBJ2-1
v_gene: TRBV3-1
abundance: .
d_gene: .
CDR3aa: CASSQEGVNEQFF
CDR3nt: TGTGCCAGCAGCCAAGAGGGGGTCAATGAGCAGTTCTTC

j_gene: TRBJ2-3
v_gene: TRBV20-1
abundance: few
d_gene: TRBD2
CDR3aa: CSAQVTSGSTDTQYF
CDR3nt: TGCAGTGCCCAAGTTACTAGCGGGAGCACAGATACGCAGTATTTT

j_gene: TRBJ1-4
v_gene: TRBV5-1
abundance: .
d_gene: .
CDR3aa: CASSFQTPATNEKLFF
CDR3nt: TGCGCCAGCAGCTTTCAGACCCCTGCAACTAATGAAAAACTGTTTTTT

j_gene: TRBJ1-2
v_gene: TRBV5-1
abundance: .
d_gene: TRBD1
CDR3aa: CASSLYRGDYGYTF
CDR3nt: TGCGCCAGCAGCTTGTACAGGGGAGACTATGGCTACACCTTC

j_gene: TRBJ2-7
v_gene: TRBV3-1
abundance: .
d_gene: .
CDR3aa: CASSHSGTGTYEQYF
CDR3nt: TGTGCCAGCAGTCATTCCGGGACCGGAACCTACGAGCAGTACTTC

j_gene: TRBJ1-5
v_gene: TRBV20-1
abundance: many
d_gene: .
CDR3aa: CSAGSLGGVNQPQHF
CDR3nt: TGCAGTGCAGGGTCGCTGGGGGGGGTCAATCAGCCCCAGCATTTT

j_gene: TRBJ1-1
v_gene: TRBV7-3
abundance: .
d_gene: .
CDR3aa: CASSLNAGDTMNTEAFF
CDR3nt: TGTGCCAGCAGCTTAAATGCGGGGGACACCATGAACACTGAAGCTTTCTTT

j_gene: TRBJ2-1
v_gene: TRBV6-1
abundance: .
d_gene: TRBD2
CDR3aa: CASSGTSVYNEQFF
CDR3nt: TGTGCCAGCAGTGGGACTAGCGTATACAATGAGCAGTTCTTC

j_gene: TRBJ2-5
v_gene: TRBV27
abundance: .
d_gene: .
CDR3aa: CASSPPPRETQYF
CDR3nt: TGTGCCAGCAGTCCACCTCCTAGGGAGACCCAGTACTTC

j_gene: TRBJ1-2
v_gene: TRBV6-5
abundance: .
d_gene: .
CDR3aa: CASSSPGTLGYTF
CDR3nt: TGTGCCAGCAGTTCCCCAGGAACACTGGGCTACACCTTC

j_gene: TRBJ2-5
v_gene: TRBV30
abundance: .
d_gene: .
CDR3aa: CAWTPRETQYF
CDR3nt: TGTGCCTGGACCCCACGAGAGACCCAGTACTTC

j_gene: TRBJ2-7
v_gene: TRBV12-3/TRBV12-4
abundance: .
d_gene: .
CDR3aa: CASSPRGRGSYEQYF
CDR3nt: TGTGCCAGCAGTCCCCGGGGAAGGGGGTCCTACGAGCAGTACTTC

j_gene: TRBJ2-5
v_gene: TRBV4-1
abundance: .
d_gene: TRBD2
CDR3aa: CASSPLAGGPETQYF
CDR3nt: TGCGCCAGCAGCCCACTAGCGGGGGGGCCGGAGACCCAGTACTTC